The 23 T cell receptor beta chains in this list originate from one sample, sequenced in a study of blood T cell repertoires in COVID-19. Profiling relied on immunoSEQ multiplex PCR, and the TCRdb table lists in-frame clones only, not all of them. In the table there are approximately 90,000 clones, 75% to 85% of which are singletons. The sequenced sample consisted of peripheral blood. The receptors derive from a man aged 60-69 years with acute or convalescent COVID-19.

The chain couples TRBV11-1 to TRBJ1-1; D call uncertain. Trimming left V 6 bases short and J 2 bases short, with 19 bases between. Germline assignment: CDR1 SGHAT and CDR2 FQDESV (reference sequence). The CDR3 spans 16 residues. The CDR3 reads CASRPGGRGPNTEAFF. CDR3 bases: TGTGCCAGCAGACCCGGAGGGAGAGGTCCCAACACTGAAGCTTTCTTT.

This clone has more than one count but fewer than ten. The gene calls are TRBV6-5 and TRBJ1-4; 11 nucleotides align to TRBD1. CDR1 is MNHEY and CDR2 is SVGAGI in the germline V gene. The ends lost 6 bases at V and 7 bases at J; junction bases unmatched: 1. There are 13 residues in the CDR3. The CDR3, as DNA: TGTGCCAGCAGGGGGACAGGGGGTGAAAAACTGTTTTTT. As protein: CASRGTGGEKLFF.

The chain joins TRBV11-1 to TRBJ2-3; TRBD2 matches at 12 bases. The trim removed 3 bases at V and 6 bases at J, leaving 4 bases unmatched. CDR3 size: 15 residues. Germline-derived CDR1 and CDR2 are SGHAT and FQDESV (reference sequence). CDR3 region: CASSLSSGGADTQYF. CDR3 in DNA: TGTGCCAGCAGCTTGTCTAGCGGGGGGGCGGATACGCAGTATTTT.

This clone was seen more than once but under ten times. The chain links TRBV3-1 (or the pseudogene TRBV3-2) to TRBJ2-5, with TRBD2 matching over 9 bases. The V and J ends lost 3 bases and 5 bases, in that order; junction bases with no gene match: 7. This CDR3 has 15 residues. Looked up from germline, CDR1 is LGHDT and CDR2 is YNNKEL (reference sequence). The CDR3: CASSQSSGGWETQYF. The CDR3 DNA follows: TGTGCCAGCAGCCAGTCGAGCGGGGGGTGGGAGACCCAGTACTTC.

The gene calls are TRBV5-1 and TRBJ2-1, with D perhaps TRBD1 (5 bases). Trimming left V 5 bases short and J 3 bases short, with 6 bases between. The CDR3 extends over 12 amino acids. In germline, CDR1 is SGHRS, CDR2 YFSETQ. CDR3 amino acids: CASRDNYNEQFF. CDR3 bases: TGCGCCAGCAGGGACAACTACAATGAGCAGTTCTTC.

The chain couples TRBV5-1 to TRBJ2-3; 10 nucleotides match TRBD2. The germline V gene has CDR1 SGHRS and CDR2 YFSETQ. V gave up 3 bases and J gave up 6 bases; unmatched junction bases: 10. The CDR3 totals 16 residues. The CDR3 region has the DNA TGCGCCAGCAGCTCCCTAGCGGGGGCAGGTGGGGATACGCAGTATTTT. The encoded protein is CASSSLAGAGGDTQYF.

In DNA, the CDR3 is TGTGCCAGCAGCGGAAAGGACAGGGGCACTGAAGCTTTCTTT. Protein product: CASSGKDRGTEAFF. V usage is TRBV9 and J usage is TRBJ1-1, with 9 bases matching TRBD1. CDR3 length: 14 residues. Germline CDR1 SGDLS, CDR2 YYNGEE. Trimming took 3 bases from V and 4 from J; bases not matched to a gene: 4.

The sample holds one count of this clone. The V and J genes are TRBV2 and TRBJ1-6; TRBD1 might be the D (6 bases). The CDR3 totals 15 residues. V was pared by 0 bases and J by 7 bases, with 10 bases between. CDR1 is SNHLY and CDR2 is FYNNEI in the germline V gene. Written as DNA, the CDR3 is TGTGCCAGCAGTGAAGCGCAGGGGACGAATTCACCCCTCCACTTT. Protein: CASSEAQGTNSPLHF.

This clone was recorded once. V is TRBV6-5 and J is TRBJ1-4, with TRBD1 matching over 9 bases. The CDR3 extends over 15 amino acids. The V and J ends lost 6 bases and 2 bases, in that order; junction bases with no gene match: 4. Germline values: CDR1 MNHEY, CDR2 SVGAGI. CDR3: CASRLTGGTNEKLFF. The CDR3 DNA is TGTGCCAGCAGGCTAACAGGGGGCACTAATGAAAAACTGTTTTTT.

The chain couples TRBV6-5 to TRBJ1-2; no reliable D call. Trimming stripped 4 bases from V and 5 bases from J, with 11 bases between. CDR1 is MNHEY and CDR2 is SVGAGI in the germline V gene. This CDR3 has 13 residues. The CDR3 DNA is TGTGCCAGCAGTTTTGGCAGGCGATATGGCTACACCTTC. Encoded protein: CASSFGRRYGYTF.

The chain recombines TRBV12-5 with TRBJ1-2; 8 nucleotides agree with TRBD1. The CDR3 spans 18 residues. J lost 3 bases, V lost 0 bases, and 12 bases had no gene match. Looked up from germline, CDR1 is LGHNT and CDR2 is FRNRAP. This chain's CDR3 is CASGLVLIGQGEYYGYTF. DNA for the CDR3: TGTGCTAGTGGTTTGGTACTCATCGGACAGGGTGAATACTATGGCTACACCTTC.

The chain links TRBV24-1 to TRBJ1-2; D call uncertain. The CDR3 is 14 amino acids. The germline V and J ends were trimmed by 4 bases and 4 bases, with 12 bases remaining between them. Germline CDR1 and CDR2: KGHDR and SFDVKD. CDR3 region: CATSDPTTPYGYTF. Here the CDR3 DNA reads TGTGCCACCAGTGACCCAACTACACCCTATGGCTACACCTTC.

The chain uses TRBV10-3 and TRBJ1-5, with D possibly matching TRBD1 (5 bases). The CDR3 contains 16 residues. CDR1 ENHRY and CDR2 SYGVKD come from the germline V gene. Trimming shortened V by 3 bases and J by 1 base, and 13 bases separated the two germline ends. This CDR3 reads CAISELGGSSNQPQHF. Written as DNA, the CDR3 is TGTGCCATCAGTGAATTGGGGGGTTCGAGCAATCAGCCCCAGCATTTT.

V gene TRBV12-3 or TRBV12-4 combines with J gene TRBJ1-2, with D possibly being TRBD1 (6 bases). V dropped 10 bases and J dropped 8 bases, with 17 bases sitting between them. The CDR3 is 12 amino acids. CDR3: CATRGGMGGYTF. CDR3 coding DNA: TGTGCCACTAGGGGGGGAATGGGAGGCTACACCTTC.

The rearrangement links TRBV3-1 (or the pseudogene TRBV3-2) to TRBJ1-2, with a weak D call TRBD1 (6 bases). The CDR3 runs to 14 residues. Germline loops: CDR1 LGHDT, CDR2 YNNKEL (reference sequence). The V and J ends lost 5 bases and 6 bases respectively, with 16 bases between them. The CDR3 loop is CASSIRQVGNGYTF. The CDR3 DNA sequence: TGTGCCAGCAGCATCCGACAGGTTGGAAATGGCTACACCTTC.

This clone turned up a few times. The gene calls are TRBV5-1 and TRBJ2-5; maybe TRBD1 (5 bases). This CDR3 comprises 16 residues. The V gene lost 4 bases and the J gene lost 4 bases, with 20 bases spanning the gap. Germline CDR1 reads SGHRS; CDR2 reads YFSETQ. The CDR3 DNA reads TGCGCCAGCAGCCCCAACCCTGGGGCAGCAAGAGAGACCCAGTACTTC. This translates into CASSPNPGAARETQYF.

The chain uses TRBV6-5 and TRBJ1-4; TRBD1 is a possible D gene (6 bases). The CDR3 is 15 amino acids. Germline lookup yields CDR1 MNHEY and CDR2 SVGAGI. V was shortened by 0 bases and J by 3 bases, with 8 bases between the two germline ends. The CDR3 loop is CASSYSDSPNEKLFF. The CDR3 DNA is TGTGCCAGCAGTTACTCGGACAGCCCTAATGAAAAACTGTTTTTT.

This clone was recorded only once. The chain is built from TRBV7-5 and TRBJ2-7; the table gives TRBD2 as D, unverified against the DNA. TRBV7-5 is termed a pseudogene. The CDR3 sequence is 16 residues long. This CDR3 reads CARSLVTAGRNYEQYV. CDR3 DNA sequence: TGTGCCAGAAGCTTAGTTACGGCGGGTCGGAACTACGAGCAGTACGTC.

This rearrangement joins TRBV5-1 to TRBJ2-4, with TRBD2 identical over 8 bases. CDR1 and CDR2 from the germline V gene are SGHRS and YFSETQ. V was clipped by 1 base and J by 6 bases; unmatched bases: 6. This CDR3 has 15 amino acids. CDR3 in amino acids: CASSLYSGAPNIQYF. Written as DNA, the CDR3 is TGCGCCAGCAGCTTGTATAGCGGGGCACCAAACATTCAGTACTTC.

The V and J genes are TRBV19 and TRBJ1-5; possibly TRBD1 for D (6 bases). The CDR3 is made up of 13 amino acids. V was clipped by 5 bases and J by 5 bases, with 10 bases between them. Germline V gene lookup returns CDR1 LNHDA and CDR2 SQIVND (reference sequence). DNA of the CDR3: TGTGCCAGTAGTCTACAGGGAGATCAGCCCCAGCATTTT. It is translated as CASSLQGDQPQHF.

The gene calls are TRBV7-3 and TRBJ1-1, with TRBD1 matching 8 bases. This CDR3 spans 13 amino acids. Germline values: CDR1 SGHTA, CDR2 FQGTGA. The V segment lost 5 bases and the J segment 10 bases; nucleotides outside the gene matches: 9. CDR3 loop: CASSLTGAGLAFF. DNA for the CDR3: TGTGCCAGCAGCCTGACAGGGGCGGGCTTAGCTTTCTTT.

The CDR3 coding sequence is TGTGCCAGTATCGGGGGGGTCTATGGCTACACCTTC. Its protein product is CASIGGVYGYTF. The gene calls are TRBV19 and TRBJ1-2, with D possibly matching TRBD1 (5 bases). This CDR3 has 12 residues. Germline V gives CDR1 LNHDA, CDR2 SQIVND (reference sequence). V gave up 7 bases and J gave up 4 bases, with 10 bases separating them.

This clone was counted a single time. The chain employs TRBV7-8 and TRBJ1-6, with D uncertain. CDR3 length: 15 residues. V lost 5 bases, J lost 5 bases, and 13 bases lay in between. Per germline, CDR1 SGHVS and CDR2 FQNEAQ. CDR3 nucleotide sequence: TGTGCCAGCAGCCCCCTCAATTACAATAATTCACCCCTCCACTTT. It specifies CASSPLNYNNSPLHF.